This entry describes one T cell receptor (beta chain). Antigen: not known. Germline CDR1 KGHDR, CDR2 SFDVKD. The CDR3 contains 15 residues. The junction had 12 bases not matched to a gene; V was cut back by 2 bases and J by 11 bases. Combining a sample-barcoded 5' primer with a J-beta primer mix, a second PCR ran for about 7 to 12 cycles. One entry per CDR3 protein, called by TCRdb with MiXCR from the 5' RACE reads. The data contain fewer than 1 million distinct CDR3 sequences, approximately 48% of them singletons. These data belong to a study of blood T cells in healthy people across ages. Overall study: Template switching picked up about one barcoded beta molecule for each two T cells. Study-level points and caveats: Long-lived donors exceeded aged donors in naive CD4+ cells and diversity.

This clonotype was obtained from a man between 60 and 75 years old in good health. Sequencing used blood. The genes are TRBV24-1 and TRBJ2-5, with TRBD1 matching 8 bases. The CDR3 protein is CATSDSPDRARGQYF. Written as DNA, the CDR3 is TGTGCCACCAGTGATTCACCGGACAGGGCACGGGGGCAGTACTTC.